The clone carrying this T cell receptor (beta chain) was seen a few times. Its cognate antigen is unknown. TCRdb analysed the RT-PCR reads with MiXCR anew, one entry per CDR3 protein. The sample yields 500,000 to 600,000 distinct CDR3 sequences, about 12% seen once. This sample is drawn from a study of response to subunit inactivated influenza vaccine. Study results and caveats: It was suggested by the authors that few new T cells are recruited by each seasonal influenza vaccination.

CDR1 and CDR2 from the germline V gene are DFQATT and SNEGSKA (reference sequence). The V end lost 2 bases, the J end lost 11 bases, and 15 bases lay between the germline ends. The CDR3 loop spans 12 amino acids. The receptor comes from a man aged 45-65 years who received an inactivated influenza vaccine. Sequencing used PBMCs from blood, obtained on the day of vaccination. The rearrangement uses TRBV20-1 and TRBJ1-2, with no clear D. The CDR3 nucleotides read TGCAGTGCTAGATACCCGTTAGCCGGGTACACCTTC. Translated: CSARYPLAGYTF.